A selection of T cell receptor beta chains follows, all from one sample in a study of shared clonotypes between healthy human individuals. This table comes from immunoSEQ multiplex PCR, and its TCRdb copy is limited to in-frame clones, with some not included. The repertoire holds some 1,900,000 clones, with just under 95% as singletons. The specimen sequenced was naive CD8+ T cells sorted from blood. All receptors derive from a man in his late teens or twenties in good health. Each CDR3 is given with its conserved first and last residue. The order of the fields is clone size, V gene, J gene, D gene, CDR3 DNA, CDR3 protein. D genes are given only for firm matches. Clone size is shown for a subset of rows, as once, few, many or a class of expanded clone.

NA,TRBV10-3,TRBJ1-2,TRBD1,TGTGCCATCAGTAAAGGACAGGACGTCAAGGGCTATGGCTACACCTTC,CAISKGQDVKGYGYTF
NA,TRBV5-6,TRBJ2-3,NA,TGTGCCAGCAGCTCTAACGGGGGCTCTCCAACCGGAGATACGCAGTATTTT,CASSSNGGSPTGDTQYF
NA,TRBV11-2,TRBJ1-2,TRBD1,TGTGCCAGCAGCTTGGGTGGGACAGGGAAAAGGTATGGCTACACCTTC,CASSLGGTGKRYGYTF
NA,TRBV7-8,TRBJ2-5,NA,TGTGCCAGCAGCCATCTGACACACAGCCAAGAGACCCAGTACTTC,CASSHLTHSQETQYF
NA,TRBV5-1,TRBJ2-3,NA,TGCGCCAGCAGCTTGGGGGCTCCGGGGTGGGGCACAGATACGCAGTATTTT,CASSLGAPGWGTDTQYF
NA,TRBV5-6,TRBJ1-1,NA,TGTGCCAGCAGCTTGGGTGCGGGGGCTGAGTTAACTGAAGCTTTCTTT,CASSLGAGAELTEAFF
NA,TRBV4-1,TRBJ2-7,TRBD1,TGCGCCAGCAGCCAAGTGGCAGGGGGAGCCTACGAGCAGTACTTC,CASSQVAGGAYEQYF
NA,TRBV4-1,TRBJ1-5,NA,TGCGCCAGCAGCCAAGATTTTCGGGAAGGGCAGCCCCAGCATTTT,CASSQDFREGQPQHF
NA,TRBV11-2,TRBJ1-4,NA,TGTGCCAGCAGCCCCGAAATGGGGGAAAAACTGTTTTTT,CASSPEMGEKLFF
NA,TRBV6-1,TRBJ2-7,TRBD1,TGTGCCAGCAGTGAAGGCAGGACAGGCCCCTACGAGCAGTACTTC,CASSEGRTGPYEQYF
NA,TRBV10-2,TRBJ1-5,NA,TGCGCCAGCGGAAGTAGCGGTGCCTACGGGAATCAGCCCCAGCATTTT,CASGSSGAYGNQPQHF
NA,TRBV9,TRBJ1-2,TRBD1,TGTGCCAGCAGCGAGTGGACAGGGGGAGGGCTATCTGGCTACACCTTC,CASSEWTGGGLSGYTF
NA,TRBV6-4,TRBJ1-5,NA,TGTGCCAGCATTCGAGGGGATAGCAATCAGCCCCAGCATTTT,CASIRGDSNQPQHF
once,TRBV4-1,TRBJ2-2,NA,TGCGCCAGCAGCCAAGAAAAACCGAACACCGGGGAGCTGTTTTTT,CASSQEKPNTGELFF
NA,TRBV9,TRBJ2-2,NA,TGTGCCAGCAGCGTGGGAATAGGAACAAACACCGGGGAGCTGTTTTTT,CASSVGIGTNTGELFF
NA,TRBV11-2,TRBJ2-7,NA,TGTGCCAGCACTTATTACCGGGCTCCCTACGAGCAGTACTTC,CASTYYRAPYEQYF
NA,TRBV28,TRBJ2-3,NA,TGTGCCAGCATTGAGGGCCCGGGTGGCACAGATACGCAGTATTTT,CASIEGPGGTDTQYF
NA,TRBV13,TRBJ1-2,TRBD1,TGTGCCAGCAGCCTGGGACAGGGTGTAAATATCACCTTC,CASSLGQGVNITF
NA,TRBV6-6,TRBJ2-5,TRBD2,TGTGCCAGCAGGCTACCGACTAGCGCGCAAGAGACCCAGTACTTC,CASRLPTSAQETQYF
NA,TRBV10-1,TRBJ2-5,TRBD2,TGCGCCAGCAGTGAACTAGCGGGGGGTCAAGAGACCCAGTACTTC,CASSELAGGQETQYF
NA,TRBV6-1,TRBJ1-2,TRBD1,TGTGCCAGCAAGGGGAGACAGGGACCGGACTATGGCTACACCTTC,CASKGRQGPDYGYTF
NA,TRBV27,TRBJ2-7,NA,TGTGCCAGCAGTTTTGGGTCCTTAGATTTTTACGAGCAGTACTTC,CASSFGSLDFYEQYF
NA,TRBV21-1,TRBJ1-2,NA,TGTGCCAGCAGTACCTTAGGCTATGGCTACACCTTC,CASSTLGYGYTF
NA,TRBV27,TRBJ2-1,NA,TGTGCCAGCAGTTTAGGAGGCGGCAATGAGCAGTTCTTC,CASSLGGGNEQFF
NA,TRBV10-3,TRBJ2-7,TRBD1,TGTGCCATCAGTGAGTCAATCGGGACAGGGGTTTACGAGCAGTACTTC,CAISESIGTGVYEQYF
NA,TRBV6-1,TRBJ1-1,NA,TGTGCCAGCAGTGAATTCGGGTTGTCCACTGAAGCTTTCTTT,CASSEFGLSTEAFF
NA,TRBV25-1,TRBJ2-3,TRBD2,TGTGCCAGCAGTGAATATTTTGTCCTAGCGGAAGAAGATACGCAGTATTTT,CASSEYFVLAEEDTQYF
once,TRBV7-9,TRBJ2-7,TRBD1,TGTGCCAGCAGCTTCACAGGGGCCCACGAGCAGTACTTC,CASSFTGAHEQYF
NA,TRBV2,TRBJ2-7,TRBD1,TGTGCCAGCAGTGGACAGGGGGTTTCCTACGAGCAGTACTTC,CASSGQGVSYEQYF
NA,TRBV4-3,TRBJ2-3,NA,TGCGCCAGCAGCCAAGTGGTCACAGATACGCAGTATTTT,CASSQVVTDTQYF
once,TRBV4-2,TRBJ2-7,TRBD2,TGTGCCAGCAGCCAAACTAGCGGGGACTCCTACGAGCAGTACTTC,CASSQTSGDSYEQYF
few,TRBV9,TRBJ2-2,NA,TGTGCCAGCAGCGGTCAGGGCGCCGGGGAGCTGTTTTTT,CASSGQGAGELFF
NA,TRBV6-6,TRBJ2-1,TRBD2,TGTGCCAGCACCTACCCGAGCGGGGGCGACAATGAGCAGTTCTTC,CASTYPSGGDNEQFF
NA,TRBV27,TRBJ2-5,TRBD1,TGTGCCAGCAGTTTACTAGGACAGGGGGAGACCCAGTACTTC,CASSLLGQGETQYF
NA,TRBV6-4,TRBJ2-2,NA,TGTGCCAGCAGTGACACCGACAGGGAGGAGGCCGGGGAGCTGTTTTTT,CASSDTDREEAGELFF
NA,TRBV7-9,TRBJ2-5,NA,TGTGCCAGCAGTGCAGGGCGCGAGGGAGAGACCCAGTACTTC,CASSAGREGETQYF
NA,TRBV19,TRBJ2-1,TRBD2,TGTGCCAGTAGTACCCTAGCGGGATCCGTCTACAATGAGCAGTTCTTC,CASSTLAGSVYNEQFF
NA,TRBV5-1,TRBJ2-2,NA,TGCGCCAGCAGCTTGGATACAGGGCCCCCGGAGCTGTTTTTT,CASSLDTGPPELFF
NA,TRBV4-1,TRBJ1-2,NA,TGCGCCAGCAGCCAAGATCGGCCTGGCTACACCTTC,CASSQDRPGYTF
NA,TRBV11-2,TRBJ2-7,NA,TGTGCCAGCAGCGCCGTGAGCACCTACGAGCAGTACTTC,CASSAVSTYEQYF
NA,TRBV9,TRBJ2-1,TRBD2,TGTGCCAGCAGCGTAGGCGTAGCGGGAGGGGGCAATGAGCAGTTCTTC,CASSVGVAGGGNEQFF
NA,TRBV28,TRBJ2-1,TRBD2,TGTGCCAGCAGTTTTCCATTACTAGCGGAGACCTACAATGAGCAGTTCTTC,CASSFPLLAETYNEQFF
NA,TRBV6-1,TRBJ1-4,TRBD1,TGTGCCAGCAGTGATCTCGACAGGGTGAATGAAAAACTGTTTTTT,CASSDLDRVNEKLFF
NA,TRBV6-6,TRBJ1-5,NA,TGTGCCAGCAGTTTGGAAAGTTATAGCAATCAGCCCCAGCATTTT,CASSLESYSNQPQHF
NA,TRBV6-1,TRBJ1-1,NA,TGTGCCAGCAGTGAAGCGCTTCGAGGGGCTTACACTGAAGCTTTCTTT,CASSEALRGAYTEAFF
NA,TRBV7-9,TRBJ2-7,TRBD1,TGTGCCAGCAGCTTAGACAGGACAGGTATCTACGAGCAGTACTTC,CASSLDRTGIYEQYF